These 26 T cell receptor beta chains share one sample of origin, sequenced in a study of graft-versus-host responses after intestinal transplantation. The assay was immunoSEQ multiplex PCR, and TCRdb's table has in-frame clones only and misses some. This sample has about 83,000 clones; less than 90% occur once, and the top ten carry approximately 0.34%. No cognate antigen is known for these TCRs. The input for sequencing was unstimulated CD4+ T cells sorted from spleen or lymph node cells, taken before intestinal transplant. These receptors were obtained from a human donor who received an intestinal transplant.

The chain recombines TRBV10-3 with TRBJ2-3; 10 bases fit TRBD2. V shed 9 bases and J 5 bases; nucleotides not matched to a gene: 5. CDR1 ENHRY and CDR2 SYGVKD come from the germline V gene. The CDR3 sequence is 13 residues long. CDR3 amino acids: CAIAGGPGDTQYF. Written as DNA, the CDR3 is TGTGCCATAGCGGGGGGGCCAGGAGATACGCAGTATTTT.

The V gene is TRBV6-1, the J gene TRBJ2-7; TRBD1 might be the D (5 bases). Germline V lookup: CDR1 MNHNS, CDR2 SASEGT. This CDR3 spans 14 amino acids. V was cut by 4 bases and J by 4 bases, with 14 bases left in between. CDR3 region: CASSATQGWYEQYF. The DNA of the CDR3 is TGTGCCAGCAGTGCTACCCAGGGTTGGTACGAGCAGTACTTC.

The chain combines TRBV28 with TRBJ2-7; TRBD1 matches 8 bases. The trim removed 2 bases at V and 3 bases at J, leaving 3 bases unmatched. This CDR3 contains 14 residues. Germline V gene lookup returns CDR1 MDHEN and CDR2 SYDVKM. CDR3 DNA: TGTGCCAGCAGTTTAGGGACAGGAAACTACGAGCAGTACTTC. Translated, it gives CASSLGTGNYEQYF.

This clone was detected a few times. The chain couples TRBV28 to TRBJ1-1, with 7 bases lining up with TRBD1. Germline CDR1 is MDHEN and CDR2 is SYDVKM. CDR3 length equals 13 residues. Trimming removed 3 bases from V and 5 bases from J; junction bases left unmatched: 3. The CDR3 DNA follows: TGTGCCAGCAGTTTGTCCAGGGGGACTGAAGCTTTCTTT. Protein: CASSLSRGTEAFF.

This chain uses TRBV6-5 with TRBJ2-1; TRBD2 is a possible D gene (5 bases). The V end was cut by 2 bases, the J end by 5 bases, with 13 bases between. The CDR3 is 15 amino acids. Germline V lookup: CDR1 MNHEY, CDR2 SVGAGI. CDR3 sequence reads: CASSYEGRLNNEQFF. CDR3 DNA: TGTGCCAGCAGTTACGAGGGAAGACTGAACAATGAGCAGTTCTTC.

A single count supports this clone. The chain recombines TRBV5-1 with TRBJ2-5; TRBD2 matches 11 bases. Losses at the gene ends were 4 bases for V and 7 bases for J; bases not matched to a gene: 9. The germline CDR1 and CDR2 sequences are SGHRS and YFSETQ. The CDR3 has 15 residues. The CDR3 sequence is CASSPGTSGPGTQYF. CDR3 sequence (DNA): TGCGCCAGCAGCCCCGGGACTAGCGGTCCGGGGACCCAGTACTTC.

This clone has only one observation. This chain links TRBV7-9 with TRBJ2-6; 8 bases fit TRBD1. The junction had 13 bases not matched to a gene; V was cut back by 6 bases and J by 0 bases. CDR3 length: 19 residues. Germline assignment: CDR1 SEHNR and CDR2 FQNEAQ (reference sequence). The DNA for the CDR3 is TGTGCCAGCAGTTCTGTCGGGACAGGTCCGCCCTCTGGGGCCAACGTCCTGACTTTC. It is translated as CASSSVGTGPPSGANVLTF.

The chain joins TRBV7-2 to TRBJ2-7, with TRBD1 matching 7 bases. Germline lookup yields CDR1 SGHTA and CDR2 FQGNSA. J gave up 1 base and V 4 bases, and 4 bases lay outside the gene matches. CDR3 length: 14 amino acids. The CDR3, as DNA: TGTGCCAGCAGCTCCCGGGGACAGTCCTACGAGCAGTACTTC. Its translation is CASSSRGQSYEQYF.

The chain links TRBV6-5 to TRBJ1-1, with 8 bases that match TRBD1. Germline-derived CDR1 and CDR2 are MNHEY and SVGAGI. Unmatched junction bases numbered 5, after V lost 5 bases and J lost 3 bases. CDR3 length equals 14 residues. The CDR3 nucleotides are TGTGCCAGCAGTCCTCAGGGGGCATACACTGAAGCTTTCTTT. It codes for CASSPQGAYTEAFF.

The genes are TRBV5-1 and TRBJ1-4; 7 nucleotides align to TRBD1. The length of the CDR3 is 16 residues. The V gene end was trimmed by 4 bases and the J gene end by 1 base; junction bases not matched to a gene: 7. Germline CDR1 is SGHRS and CDR2 is YFSETQ. CDR3 protein: CASSLGQAQTNEKLFF. The CDR3 nucleotides read TGCGCCAGCAGCCTCGGACAGGCGCAAACTAATGAAAAACTGTTTTTT. Combining the CDR3 with reference TRBV5-1 and TRBJ1-4 gives the whole variable domain KAGVTQTPRYLIKTRGQQVTLSCSPISGHRSVSWYQQTPGQGLQFLFEYFSETQRNKGNFPGRFSGRQFSNSRSEMNVSTLELGDSALYLCASSLGQAQTNEKLFFGSGTQLSVL.

This rearrangement joins TRBV9 to TRBJ2-3; 7 bases align to TRBD1. The CDR3 spans 13 residues. The V segment lost 3 bases and the J segment 5 bases; nucleotides outside the gene matches: 3. The germline CDR1 and CDR2 sequences are SGDLS and YYNGEE. In nucleotides, the CDR3 is TGTGCCAGCAGCGGACAGGGTGGAGATACGCAGTATTTT. Its translation: CASSGQGGDTQYF. Full variable domain (outside the CDR3, taken from reference TRBV9 and TRBJ2-3): DSGVTQTPKHLITATGQRVTLRCSPRSGDLSVYWYQQSLDQGLQFLIQYYNGEERAKGNILERFSAQQFPDLHSELNLSSLELGDSALYFCASSGQGGDTQYFGPGTRLTVL.

This chain connects TRBV27 to TRBJ2-7, with D perhaps matching TRBD2 (5 bases). The CDR3 runs 16 residues. Germline-derived CDR1 and CDR2 are MNHEY and SMNVEV (reference sequence). The V gene lost 5 bases and the J gene lost 7 bases, with 24 bases spanning the gap. CDR3: CASSTLPSRRTGEQYF. In DNA, the CDR3 is TGTGCCAGCAGTACCTTGCCCTCGCGGCGGACGGGGGAGCAGTACTTC.

The chain has TRBV6-1 and TRBJ1-5; perhaps TRBD1 as D (5 bases). The CDR3 sequence is 15 residues long. V was cut by 5 bases and J by 2 bases, with 13 bases left in between. CDR1 is MNHNS and CDR2 is SASEGT in the germline V gene. The CDR3 DNA is TGTGCCAGCAGTCAGGGAGGGGCGGGCAATCAGCCCCAGCATTTT. It specifies CASSQGGAGNQPQHF.

This clone was observed once. This chain uses TRBV29-1 with TRBJ1-2; 10 nucleotides agree with TRBD1. V gave up 4 bases and J gave up 2 bases; unmatched junction bases: 4. The CDR3 has 14 residues. CDR1 is SQVTM, CDR2 ANQGSEA, per germline. In nucleotides, the CDR3 is TGCAGCGTTGGGGTGGGACAGGGGAACTATGGCTACACCTTC. Translation: CSVGVGQGNYGYTF.

The rearrangement joins TRBV30 to TRBJ1-2; D is undetermined. From germline, CDR1 is GTSNPN and CDR2 SVGIG (reference sequence). Trimming removed 2 bases at V and 1 base at J, with 14 bases between. The CDR3 spans 15 residues. As DNA, the CDR3 is TGTGCCTGGAGTCTGGGTACAGTTTATAACTATGGCTACACCTTC. It specifies CAWSLGTVYNYGYTF.

This rearrangement joins TRBV15 to TRBJ2-1; 9 nucleotides line up with TRBD2. V gave up 6 bases and J gave up 10 bases; unmatched junction bases: 16. The CDR3 spans 16 residues. The germline CDR1 and CDR2 sequences are LNHNV and YYDKDF (reference sequence). The CDR3 sequence is CATSPLAGVHRDEQFF. In nucleotides, the CDR3 is TGTGCCACCAGTCCTTTAGCGGGGGTTCACAGAGACGAGCAGTTCTTC.

This clone has only a few counts. The chain combines TRBV14 with TRBJ2-3, with D tentatively TRBD1 (5 bases). This CDR3 comprises 16 residues. V lost 0 bases and J 0 bases, leaving 10 bases between the germline ends. The germline V gene has CDR1 SGHDN and CDR2 FVKESK. The CDR3 sequence is CASSQDLWGSTDTQYF. Written as DNA, the CDR3 is TGTGCCAGCAGCCAAGATCTGTGGGGCAGCACAGATACGCAGTATTTT.

V is TRBV6-5 and J is TRBJ2-5; a possible D gene is TRBD2 (5 bases). The germline V and J ends were trimmed by 6 bases and 5 bases, with 13 bases remaining between them. Per germline, CDR1 MNHEY and CDR2 SVGAGI. This CDR3 region has 13 residues. This CDR3 reads CASRELGRETQYF. CDR3 sequence (DNA): TGTGCCAGCAGAGAACTAGGGCGGGAGACCCAGTACTTC.

The CDR3 reads CASSPGGTFNEKLFF. DNA for the CDR3: TGTGCCAGCAGTCCTGGCGGTACGTTTAATGAAAAACTGTTTTTT. The J gene is TRBJ1-4, the V gene TRBV6-1; the D is unclear. CDR1 is MNHNS, CDR2 SASEGT, per germline. The CDR3 extends over 15 amino acids. V was trimmed by 5 bases and J by 4 bases, leaving 14 bases between them.

The J gene is TRBJ2-7, the V gene TRBV29-1; tentative D call: TRBD2 (5 bases). With 5 bases removed from V and 0 bases from J, the gap between germline ends came to 8 bases. The CDR3 runs to 12 residues. The germline CDR1 and CDR2 sequences are SQVTM and ANQGSEA. The CDR3 DNA is TGCAGCGTTATGGGAGACTCCTACGAGCAGTACTTC. Protein sequence: CSVMGDSYEQYF.

This clone appeared a single time. J is TRBJ2-1 and V is TRBV27; 7 bases align to TRBD1. CDR1 and CDR2 from the germline V gene are MNHEY and SMNVEV (reference sequence). V lost 6 bases, J lost 2 bases, and 7 bases stayed unmatched. The CDR3 sequence is 15 residues long. The CDR3 DNA follows: TGTGCCAGCAGGTCGGGACAGTTAACCTACAATGAGCAGTTCTTC. Amino acid sequence: CASRSGQLTYNEQFF.

The chain links TRBV18 to TRBJ2-5; perhaps TRBD2 as D (6 bases). Trimming took 2 bases from V and 5 from J, leaving 12 bases between them. CDR3 length: 14 amino acids. From germline, CDR1 is KGHSH and CDR2 LQKENI. The CDR3 reads CASSPAGGGETQYF. DNA for the CDR3: TGTGCCAGCTCACCAGCCGGGGGAGGCGAGACCCAGTACTTC.

The rearrangement joins TRBV28 to TRBJ2-2; a weak D match, TRBD1 (5 bases). The V gene's germline CDR1 is MDHEN and CDR2 SYDVKM. V was cut by 8 bases and J by 4 bases, with 20 bases left in between. The CDR3 spans 16 residues. In DNA form, the CDR3 reads TGTGCCAGCTACCACACCACCGGACACCTCACCGGGGAGCTGTTTTTT. It translates to CASYHTTGHLTGELFF.

The chain links TRBV7-3 to TRBJ2-5; possible D gene TRBD2, 6 bases. V gave up 5 bases and J gave up 5 bases, with 12 bases separating them. The CDR3 contains 13 residues. Germline V lookup: CDR1 SGHTA, CDR2 FQGTGA. CDR3 DNA sequence: TGTGCCAGCAGCCTAGCGATCGGTGAGACCCAGTACTTC. It specifies CASSLAIGETQYF. The full variable domain, its missing parts supplied by reference TRBV7-3 and TRBJ2-5, is GAGVSQTPSNKVTEKGKYVELRCDPISGHTALYWYRQSLGQGPEFLIYFQGTGAADDSGLPNDRFFAVRPEGSVSTLKIQRTERGDSAVYLCASSLAIGETQYFGPGTRLLVL.

This clone was recorded once. V gene TRBV29-1 combines with J gene TRBJ2-5, with 10 positions matching TRBD1. Germline-derived CDR1 and CDR2 are SQVTM and ANQGSEA. The CDR3 covers 14 residues. The trim removed 2 bases at V and 5 bases at J, leaving 5 bases unmatched. The CDR3 loop reads CSVERTGGDETQYF. In nucleotides, the CDR3 is TGCAGCGTTGAACGGACAGGGGGTGATGAGACCCAGTACTTC.

This clone has just one count. The chain couples TRBV10-3 to TRBJ2-7; D is possibly TRBD1 (5 bases). V dropped 3 bases and J dropped 3 bases, with 6 bases sitting between them. The germline CDR1 and CDR2 sequences are ENHRY and SYGVKD. The CDR3 is made up of 12 amino acids. In DNA, the CDR3 is TGTGCCATCAGTGAACAGGACTACGAGCAGTACTTC. Its protein product is CAISEQDYEQYF.